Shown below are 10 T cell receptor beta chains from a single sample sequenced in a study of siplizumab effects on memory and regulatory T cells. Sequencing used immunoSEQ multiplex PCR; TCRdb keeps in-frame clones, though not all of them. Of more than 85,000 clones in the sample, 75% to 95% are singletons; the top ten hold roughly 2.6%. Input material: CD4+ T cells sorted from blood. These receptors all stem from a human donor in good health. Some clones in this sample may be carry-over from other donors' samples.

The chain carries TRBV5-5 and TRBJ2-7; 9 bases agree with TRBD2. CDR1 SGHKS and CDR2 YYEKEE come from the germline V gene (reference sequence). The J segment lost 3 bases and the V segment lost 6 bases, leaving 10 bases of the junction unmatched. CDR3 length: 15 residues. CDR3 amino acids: CASKSGPSGDYEQYF. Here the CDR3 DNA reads TGTGCCAGCAAATCGGGTCCTAGCGGGGACTACGAGCAGTACTTC.

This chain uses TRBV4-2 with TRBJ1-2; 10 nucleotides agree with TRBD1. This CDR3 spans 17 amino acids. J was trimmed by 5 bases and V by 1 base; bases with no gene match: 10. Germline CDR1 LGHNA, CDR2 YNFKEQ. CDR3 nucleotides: TGTGCCAGCAGCCAAGCAGAGTTAGGGACAGGGGCTTATGGCTACACCTTC. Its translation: CASSQAELGTGAYGYTF.

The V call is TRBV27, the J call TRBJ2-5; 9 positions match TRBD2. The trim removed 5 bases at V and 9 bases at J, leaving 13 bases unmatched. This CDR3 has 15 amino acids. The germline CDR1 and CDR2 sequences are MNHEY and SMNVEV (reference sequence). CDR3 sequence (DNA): TGTGCCAGCAGTGTGGCTAGCGGGGCCACTAGAGCCCAGTACTTC. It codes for CASSVASGATRAQYF.

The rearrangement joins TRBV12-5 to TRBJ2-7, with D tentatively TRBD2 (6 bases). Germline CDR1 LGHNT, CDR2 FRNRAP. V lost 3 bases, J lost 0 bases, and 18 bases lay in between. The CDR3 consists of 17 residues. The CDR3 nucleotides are TGTGCTAGTGGTTTAAGCGCGGGCGGGACTCTCTCCTACGAGCAGTACTTC. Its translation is CASGLSAGGTLSYEQYF.

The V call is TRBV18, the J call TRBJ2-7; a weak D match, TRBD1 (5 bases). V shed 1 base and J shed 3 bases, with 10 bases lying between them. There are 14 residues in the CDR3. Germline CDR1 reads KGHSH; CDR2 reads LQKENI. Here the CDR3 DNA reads TGTGCCAGCTCACCACGCAGGGATAGCTACGAGCAGTACTTC. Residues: CASSPRRDSYEQYF.

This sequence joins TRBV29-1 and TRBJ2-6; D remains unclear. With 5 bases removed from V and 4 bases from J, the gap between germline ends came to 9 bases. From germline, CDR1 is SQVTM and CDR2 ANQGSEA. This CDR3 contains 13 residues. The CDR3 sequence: CSVLGWGANVLTF. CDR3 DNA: TGCAGCGTTCTTGGGTGGGGGGCCAACGTCCTGACTTTC. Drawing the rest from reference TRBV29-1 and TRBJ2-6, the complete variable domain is SAVISQKPSRDICQRGTSLTIQCQVDSQVTMMFWYRQQPGQSLTLIATANQGSEATYESGFVIDKFPISRPNLTFSTLTVSNMSPEDSSIYLCSVLGWGANVLTFGAGSRLTVL.

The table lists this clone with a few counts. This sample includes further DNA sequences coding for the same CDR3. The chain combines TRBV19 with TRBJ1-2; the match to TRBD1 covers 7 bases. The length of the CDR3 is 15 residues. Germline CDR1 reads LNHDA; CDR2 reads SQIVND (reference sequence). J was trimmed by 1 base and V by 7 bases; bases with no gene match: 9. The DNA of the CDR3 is TGTGCCAGTACCCGACAGGGCCTGTATAACTATGGCTACACCTTC. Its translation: CASTRQGLYNYGYTF.

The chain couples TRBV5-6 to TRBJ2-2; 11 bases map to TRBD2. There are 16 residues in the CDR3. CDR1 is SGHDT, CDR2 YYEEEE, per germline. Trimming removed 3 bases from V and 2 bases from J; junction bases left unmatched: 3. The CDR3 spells CASSSRLAGNTGELFF. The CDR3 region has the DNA TGTGCCAGCAGCTCGAGACTAGCGGGAAACACCGGGGAGCTGTTTTTT.

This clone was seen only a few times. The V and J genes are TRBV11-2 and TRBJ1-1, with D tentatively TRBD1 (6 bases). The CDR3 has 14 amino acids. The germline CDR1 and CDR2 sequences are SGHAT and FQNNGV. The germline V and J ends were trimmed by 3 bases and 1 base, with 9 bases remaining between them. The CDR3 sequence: CASSFQQGNTEAFF. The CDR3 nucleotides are TGTGCCAGCAGCTTTCAACAGGGGAACACTGAAGCTTTCTTT.

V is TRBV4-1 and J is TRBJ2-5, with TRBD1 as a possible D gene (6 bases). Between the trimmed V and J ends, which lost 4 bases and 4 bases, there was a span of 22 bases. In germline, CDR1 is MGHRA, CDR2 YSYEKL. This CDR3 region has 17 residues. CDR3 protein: CASSPPRHRDISETQYF. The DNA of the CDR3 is TGCGCCAGCAGCCCACCTCGGCACAGGGATATTTCAGAGACCCAGTACTTC.